This T cell receptor (beta chain) was recovered during a study of TIL therapy for anti-PD-1-resistant metastatic lung cancer. Study summary: Progressing patients received lymphodepletion, expanded TIL infusion and IL-2. Tumors carried a median around 1.4 non-synonymous mutations per megabase.

Concerning this clone itself: The antigen remains undetermined.

Time point defined: pre-treatment sample, taken before nivolumab and TIL therapy. Stage 4 NSCLC adults joined between October 2017 and January 2020. The V gene lost 2 bases and the J gene lost 0 bases, with 8 bases spanning the gap. The length of the CDR3 is 13 residues. Germline CDR1 is GTSNPN and CDR2 is SVGIG (reference sequence). This was the immunoSEQ v3 assay. Some clones are missing from TCRdb's copy, which holds only in-frame ones; the method was immunoSEQ multiplex PCR. Of about 53,000 clones detected, 73% appear once; the ten largest clones hold 1.5% to 2%. Study observations and caveats: TIL clonotype persistence in blood showed no apparent association with response.

The chain has TRBV30 and TRBJ2-7; D may be TRBD1 or TRBD2 (5 bases each). Sequencing was performed on blood, taken at baseline. This receptor was obtained from a person between 30 and 79 years old with non-small cell lung cancer. The CDR3 DNA follows: TGTGCCTGGAGTTCCGGGGCCTCCTACGAGCAGTACTTC. Translating gives CAWSSGASYEQYF.